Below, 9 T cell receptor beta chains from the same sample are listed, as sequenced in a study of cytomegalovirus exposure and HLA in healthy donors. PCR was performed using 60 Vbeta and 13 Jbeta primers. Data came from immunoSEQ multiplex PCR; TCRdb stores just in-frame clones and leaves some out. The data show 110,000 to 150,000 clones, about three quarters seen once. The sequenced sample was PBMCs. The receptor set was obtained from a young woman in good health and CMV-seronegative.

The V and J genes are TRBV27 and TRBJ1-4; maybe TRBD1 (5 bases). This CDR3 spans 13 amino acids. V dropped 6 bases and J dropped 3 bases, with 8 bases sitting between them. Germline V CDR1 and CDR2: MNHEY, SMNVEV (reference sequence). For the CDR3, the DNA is TGTGCCAGCAGCGGAGGGGCTAATGAAAAACTGTTTTTT. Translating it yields CASSGGANEKLFF.

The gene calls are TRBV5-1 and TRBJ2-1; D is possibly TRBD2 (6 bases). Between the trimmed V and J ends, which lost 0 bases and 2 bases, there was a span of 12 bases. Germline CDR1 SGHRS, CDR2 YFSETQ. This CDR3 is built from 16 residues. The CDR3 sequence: CASSLVTGAPYNEQFF. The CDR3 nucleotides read TGCGCCAGCAGCTTGGTTACGGGAGCGCCCTACAATGAGCAGTTCTTC.

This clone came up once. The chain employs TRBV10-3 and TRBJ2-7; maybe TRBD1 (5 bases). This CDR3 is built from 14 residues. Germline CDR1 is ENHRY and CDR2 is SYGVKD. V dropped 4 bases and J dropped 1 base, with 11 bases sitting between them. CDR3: CAISGLGDSYEQYF. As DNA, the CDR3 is TGTGCCATCAGTGGTCTAGGGGATTCCTACGAGCAGTACTTC.

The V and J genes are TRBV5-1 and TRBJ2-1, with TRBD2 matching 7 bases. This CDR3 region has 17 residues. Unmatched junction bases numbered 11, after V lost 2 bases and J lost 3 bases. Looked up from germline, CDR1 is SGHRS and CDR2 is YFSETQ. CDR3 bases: TGCGCCAGCAGCTTACCTACTACGGGGGGTGGCTACAATGAGCAGTTCTTC. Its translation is CASSLPTTGGGYNEQFF.

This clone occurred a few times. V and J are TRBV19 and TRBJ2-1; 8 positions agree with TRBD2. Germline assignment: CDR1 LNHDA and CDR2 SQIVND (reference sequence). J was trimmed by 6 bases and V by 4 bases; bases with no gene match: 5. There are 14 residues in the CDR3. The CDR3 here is CASSRAGGSNEQFF. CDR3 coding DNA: TGTGCCAGTAGTAGGGCGGGGGGATCCAATGAGCAGTTCTTC.

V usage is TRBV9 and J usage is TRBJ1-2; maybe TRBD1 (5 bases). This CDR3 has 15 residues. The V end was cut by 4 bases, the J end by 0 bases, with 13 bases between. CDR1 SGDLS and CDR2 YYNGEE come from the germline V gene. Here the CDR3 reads CASSTDSFSNYGYTF. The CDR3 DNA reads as TGTGCCAGCAGCACAGACAGCTTCTCTAACTATGGCTACACCTTC.

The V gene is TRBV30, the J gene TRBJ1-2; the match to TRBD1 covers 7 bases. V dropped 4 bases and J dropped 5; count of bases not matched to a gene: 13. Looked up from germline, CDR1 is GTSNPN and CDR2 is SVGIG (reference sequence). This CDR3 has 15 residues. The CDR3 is CAWTSKGAEWYGYTF. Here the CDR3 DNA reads TGTGCCTGGACTTCCAAGGGGGCTGAATGGTATGGCTACACCTTC. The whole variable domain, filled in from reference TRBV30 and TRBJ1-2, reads SQTIHQWPATLVQPVGSPLSLECTVEGTSNPNLYWYRQAAGRGLQLLFYSVGIGQISSEVPQNLSASRPQDRQFILSSKKLLLSDSGFYLCAWTSKGAEWYGYTFGSGTRLTVV.

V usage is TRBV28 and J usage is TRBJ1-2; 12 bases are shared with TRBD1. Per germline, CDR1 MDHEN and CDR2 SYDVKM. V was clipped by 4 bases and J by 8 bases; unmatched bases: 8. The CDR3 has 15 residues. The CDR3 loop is CASSSGQGASRGYTF. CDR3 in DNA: TGTGCCAGCAGTTCGGGACAGGGGGCTTCGAGAGGCTACACCTTC.

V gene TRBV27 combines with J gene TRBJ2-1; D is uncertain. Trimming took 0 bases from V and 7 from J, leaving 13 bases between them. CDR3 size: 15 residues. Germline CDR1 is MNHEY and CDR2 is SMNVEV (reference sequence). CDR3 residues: CASSLSVRRTNEQFF. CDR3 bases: TGTGCCAGCAGTTTATCGGTGCGGAGAACTAATGAGCAGTTCTTC.